This TCR beta chain came from a study of blood T cell repertoires in COVID-19. Produced via immunoSEQ multiplex PCR; TCRdb's table is partial and in-frame only. The sample lists fewer than 400,000 clones, roughly 90% occurring once. The germline V gene has CDR1 SGHAT and CDR2 FQNNGV. J lost 8 bases, V lost 5 bases, and 10 bases had no gene match. This CDR3 has 14 residues. The TCR was taken from a woman aged 25 to 39 with COVID-19, enrolled during active disease. The rearrangement joins TRBV11-2 to TRBJ1-1; TRBD1 matches at 8 bases. Sample: peripheral blood. The CDR3: CASSKNPGGSEAFF. The CDR3 DNA reads TGTGCCAGCAGCAAAAATCCAGGGGGCTCGGAAGCTTTCTTT. Using reference TRBV11-2 and TRBJ1-1 for the parts outside the CDR3, the full variable domain is EAGVAQSPRYKIIEKRQSVAFWCNPISGHATLYWYQQILGQGPKLLIQFQNNGVVDDSQLPKDRFSAERLKGVDSTLKIQPAKLEDSAVYLCASSKNPGGSEAFFGQGTRLTVV.